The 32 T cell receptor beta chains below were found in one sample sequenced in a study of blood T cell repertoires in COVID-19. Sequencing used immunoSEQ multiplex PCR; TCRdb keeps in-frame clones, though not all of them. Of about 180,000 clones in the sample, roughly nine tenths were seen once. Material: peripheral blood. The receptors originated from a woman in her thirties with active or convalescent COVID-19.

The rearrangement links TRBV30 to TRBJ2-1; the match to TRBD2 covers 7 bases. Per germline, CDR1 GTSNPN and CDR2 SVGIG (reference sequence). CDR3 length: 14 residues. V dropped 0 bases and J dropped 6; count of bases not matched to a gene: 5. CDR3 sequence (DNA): TGTGCCTGGAGTGTACGTGGGGGGGGCAATGAGCAGTTCTTC. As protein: CAWSVRGGGNEQFF.

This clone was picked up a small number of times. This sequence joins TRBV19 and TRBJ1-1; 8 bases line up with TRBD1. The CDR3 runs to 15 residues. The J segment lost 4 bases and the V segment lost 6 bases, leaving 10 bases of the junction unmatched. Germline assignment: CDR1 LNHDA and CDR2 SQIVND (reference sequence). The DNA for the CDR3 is TGTGCCAGTAGCCCCTTGACAGGGGCATTCACTGAAGCTTTCTTT. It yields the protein CASSPLTGAFTEAFF.

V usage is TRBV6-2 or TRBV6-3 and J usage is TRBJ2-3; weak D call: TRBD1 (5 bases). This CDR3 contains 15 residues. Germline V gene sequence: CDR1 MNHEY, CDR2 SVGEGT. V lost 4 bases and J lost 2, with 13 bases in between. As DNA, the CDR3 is TGTGCCAGCAGTTTTCTGGGGCGCCACACAGATACGCAGTATTTT. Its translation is CASSFLGRHTDTQYF.

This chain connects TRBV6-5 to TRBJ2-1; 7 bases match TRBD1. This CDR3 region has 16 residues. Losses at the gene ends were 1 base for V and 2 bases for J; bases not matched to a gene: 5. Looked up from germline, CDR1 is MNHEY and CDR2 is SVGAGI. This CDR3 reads CASSYLTGTAYNEQFF. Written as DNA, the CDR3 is TGTGCCAGCAGTTACTTAACCGGGACAGCCTACAATGAGCAGTTCTTC.

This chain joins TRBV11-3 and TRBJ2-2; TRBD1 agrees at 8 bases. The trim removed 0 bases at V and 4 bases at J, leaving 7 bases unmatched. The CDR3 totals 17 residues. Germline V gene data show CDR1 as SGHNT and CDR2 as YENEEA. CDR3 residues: CASSLEGDRKGTGELFF. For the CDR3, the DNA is TGTGCCAGCAGCTTAGAGGGGGACAGGAAAGGCACCGGGGAGCTGTTTTTT. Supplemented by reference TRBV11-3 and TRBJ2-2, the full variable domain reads EAGVVQSPRYKIIEKKQPVAFWCNPISGHNTLYWYLQNLGQGPELLIRYENEEAVDDSQLPKDRFSAERLKGVDSTLKIQPAELGDSAVYLCASSLEGDRKGTGELFFGEGSRLTVL.

The DNA for the CDR3 is TGCGCCAGCAGTGAGTTTTCCAGGCCATATGGTACGCAGTATTTT. Translation: CASSEFSRPYGTQYF. The rearrangement uses TRBV10-1 and TRBJ2-3; D is uncertain. V lost 1 base to trimming and J lost 8 bases, with 16 bases between them. This CDR3 spans 15 amino acids. Germline V gene lookup returns CDR1 WNHNN and CDR2 SYGVQD (reference sequence).

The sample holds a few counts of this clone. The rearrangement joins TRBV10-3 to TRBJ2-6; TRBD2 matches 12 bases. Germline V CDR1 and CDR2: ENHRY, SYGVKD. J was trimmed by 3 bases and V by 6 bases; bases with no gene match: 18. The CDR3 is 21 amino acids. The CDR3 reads CAISQRPTSGGAKIGANVLTF. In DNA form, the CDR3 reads TGTGCCATCAGCCAAAGACCGACTAGCGGGGGAGCTAAGATTGGGGCCAACGTCCTGACTTTC.

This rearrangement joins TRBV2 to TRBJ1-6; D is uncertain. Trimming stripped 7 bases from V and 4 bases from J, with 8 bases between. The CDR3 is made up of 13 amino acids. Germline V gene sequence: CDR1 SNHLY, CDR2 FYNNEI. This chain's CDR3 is CASNGEYNSPLHF. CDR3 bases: TGTGCCAGCAACGGGGAATATAATTCACCCCTCCACTTT.

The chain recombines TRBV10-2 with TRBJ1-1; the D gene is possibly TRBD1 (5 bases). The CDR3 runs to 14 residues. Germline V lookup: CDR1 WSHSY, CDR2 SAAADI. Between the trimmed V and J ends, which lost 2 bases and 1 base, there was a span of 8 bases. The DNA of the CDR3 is TGCGCCAGCAGTGAGGACAGACAGAACACTGAAGCTTTCTTT. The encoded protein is CASSEDRQNTEAFF.

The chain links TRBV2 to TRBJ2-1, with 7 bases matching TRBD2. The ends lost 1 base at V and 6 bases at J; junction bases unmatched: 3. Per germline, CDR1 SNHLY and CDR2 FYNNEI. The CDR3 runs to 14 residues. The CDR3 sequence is CASSEGGRANEQFF. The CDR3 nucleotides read TGTGCCAGCAGTGAAGGTGGGAGGGCCAATGAGCAGTTCTTC. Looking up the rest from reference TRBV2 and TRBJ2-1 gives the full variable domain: EPEVTQTPSHQVTQMGQEVILRCVPISNHLYFYWYRQILGQKVEFLVSFYNNEISEKSEIFDDQFSVERPDGSNFTLKIRSTKLEDSAMYFCASSEGGRANEQFFGPGTRLTVL.

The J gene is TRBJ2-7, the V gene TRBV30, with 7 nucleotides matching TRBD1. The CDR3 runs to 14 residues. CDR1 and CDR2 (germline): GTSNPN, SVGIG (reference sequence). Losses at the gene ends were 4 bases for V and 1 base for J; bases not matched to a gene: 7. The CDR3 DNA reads TGTGCCTGGACGGGTCGGACAGGATCCTACGAGCAGTACTTC. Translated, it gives CAWTGRTGSYEQYF.

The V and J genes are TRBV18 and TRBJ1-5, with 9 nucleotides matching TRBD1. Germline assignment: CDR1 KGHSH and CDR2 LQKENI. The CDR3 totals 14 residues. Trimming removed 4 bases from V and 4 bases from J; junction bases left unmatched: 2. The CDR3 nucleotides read TGTGCCAGCTCACAACAGGGGGCTAATCAGCCCCAGCATTTT. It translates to CASSQQGANQPQHF.

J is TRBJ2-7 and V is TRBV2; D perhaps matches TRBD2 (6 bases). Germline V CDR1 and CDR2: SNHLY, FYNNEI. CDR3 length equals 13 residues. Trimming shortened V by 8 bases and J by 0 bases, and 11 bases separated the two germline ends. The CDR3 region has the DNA TGTGCCAGCTGCGCGGGATTCTCCTACGAGCAGTACTTC. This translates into CASCAGFSYEQYF.

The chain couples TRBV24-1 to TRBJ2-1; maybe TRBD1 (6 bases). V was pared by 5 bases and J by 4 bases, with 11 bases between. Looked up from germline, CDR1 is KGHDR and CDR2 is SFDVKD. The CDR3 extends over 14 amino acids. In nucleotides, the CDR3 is TGTGCCACCAGTGGGGGGCCCAGTTACAATGAGCAGTTCTTC. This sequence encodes CATSGGPSYNEQFF.

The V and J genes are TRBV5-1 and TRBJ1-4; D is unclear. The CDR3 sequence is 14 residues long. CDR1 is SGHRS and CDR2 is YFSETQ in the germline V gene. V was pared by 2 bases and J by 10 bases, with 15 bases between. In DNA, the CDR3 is TGCGCCAGCAGCTTCCGGGAGCCGGAGGGAAAACTGTTTTTT. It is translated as CASSFREPEGKLFF.

The CDR3, as DNA: TGTGCCAGTAGTATACAGGTTATGAACACTGAAGCTTTCTTT. It is translated as CASSIQVMNTEAFF. The chain links TRBV19 to TRBJ1-1; the D is unclear. The V gene lost 2 bases and the J gene lost 0 bases, with 7 bases spanning the gap. The CDR3 is 14 amino acids. In germline, CDR1 is LNHDA, CDR2 SQIVND (reference sequence).

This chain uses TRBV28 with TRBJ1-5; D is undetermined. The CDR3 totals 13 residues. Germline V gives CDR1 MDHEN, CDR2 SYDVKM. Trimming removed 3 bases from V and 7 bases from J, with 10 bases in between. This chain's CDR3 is CASSFSVKQPQHF. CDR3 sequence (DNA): TGTGCCAGCAGTTTCTCAGTGAAGCAGCCCCAGCATTTT.

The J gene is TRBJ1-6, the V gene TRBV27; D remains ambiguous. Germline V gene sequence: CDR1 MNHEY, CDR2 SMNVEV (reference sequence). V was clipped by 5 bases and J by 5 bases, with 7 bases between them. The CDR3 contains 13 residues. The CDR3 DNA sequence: TGTGCCAGCAGTCCCATCAATAATTCACCCCTCCACTTT. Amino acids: CASSPINNSPLHF.

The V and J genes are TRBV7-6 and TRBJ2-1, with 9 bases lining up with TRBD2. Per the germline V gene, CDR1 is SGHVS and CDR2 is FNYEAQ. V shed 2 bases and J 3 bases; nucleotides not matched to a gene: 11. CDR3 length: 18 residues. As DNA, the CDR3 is TGTGCCAGCAGCTTATCTACCCCGACTAGCGGAGACTACAATGAGCAGTTCTTC. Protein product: CASSLSTPTSGDYNEQFF. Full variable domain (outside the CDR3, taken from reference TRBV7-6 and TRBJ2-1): GAGVSQSPRYKVTKRGQDVALRCDPISGHVSLYWYRQALGQGPEFLTYFNYEAQQDKSGLPNDRFSAERPEGSISTLTIQRTEQRDSAMYRCASSLSTPTSGDYNEQFFGPGTRLTVL.

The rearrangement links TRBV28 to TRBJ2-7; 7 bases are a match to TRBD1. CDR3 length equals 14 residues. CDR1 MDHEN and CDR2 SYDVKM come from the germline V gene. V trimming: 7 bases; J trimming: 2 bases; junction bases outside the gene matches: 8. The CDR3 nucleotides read TGTGCCAGCAAGAACCAGGGACAGACCTACGAGCAGTACTTC. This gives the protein CASKNQGQTYEQYF.

CDR3 region: CASSPRTVDSNQPQHF. In DNA, the CDR3 is TGCGCCAGCAGCCCAAGAACAGTCGATAGCAATCAGCCCCAGCATTTT. The chain employs TRBV4-1 and TRBJ1-5; no definite D call. Germline lookup yields CDR1 MGHRA and CDR2 YSYEKL. The V gene lost 4 bases and the J gene lost 0 bases, with 13 bases spanning the gap. This CDR3 region has 16 residues.

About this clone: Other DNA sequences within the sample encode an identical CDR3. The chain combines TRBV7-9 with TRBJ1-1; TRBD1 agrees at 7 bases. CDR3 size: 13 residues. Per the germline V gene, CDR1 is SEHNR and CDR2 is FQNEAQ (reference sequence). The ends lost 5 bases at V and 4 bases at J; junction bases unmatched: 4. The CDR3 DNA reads TGTGCCAGCAGCCCAAGACAGGGCACTGAAGCTTTCTTT. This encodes CASSPRQGTEAFF.

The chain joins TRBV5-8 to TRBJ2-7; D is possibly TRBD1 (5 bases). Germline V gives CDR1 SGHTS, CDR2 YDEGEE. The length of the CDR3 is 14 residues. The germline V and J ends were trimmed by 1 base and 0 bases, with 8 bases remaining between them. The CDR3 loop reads CASSLSGSSYEQYF. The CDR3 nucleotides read TGTGCCAGCAGCTTGTCAGGGTCCTCCTACGAGCAGTACTTC.

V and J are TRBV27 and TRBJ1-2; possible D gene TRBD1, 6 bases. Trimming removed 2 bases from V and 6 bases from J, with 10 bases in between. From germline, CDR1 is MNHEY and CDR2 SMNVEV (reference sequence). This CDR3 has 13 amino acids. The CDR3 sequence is CASSLSQGNGYTF. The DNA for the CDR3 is TGTGCCAGCAGTTTAAGTCAGGGGAATGGCTACACCTTC.

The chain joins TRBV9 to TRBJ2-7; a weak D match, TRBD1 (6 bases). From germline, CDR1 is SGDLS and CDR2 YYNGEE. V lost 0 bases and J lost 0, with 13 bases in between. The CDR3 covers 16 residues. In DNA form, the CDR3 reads TGTGCCAGCAGCGTAGCTTCCAGGGGCTCCTCCTACGAGCAGTACTTC. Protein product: CASSVASRGSSYEQYF.

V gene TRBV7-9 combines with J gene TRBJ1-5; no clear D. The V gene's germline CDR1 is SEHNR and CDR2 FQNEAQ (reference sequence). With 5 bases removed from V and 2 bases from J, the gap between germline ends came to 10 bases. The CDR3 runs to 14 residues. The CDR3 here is CASSREGGNQPQHF. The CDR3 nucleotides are TGTGCCAGCAGCCGGGAGGGAGGCAATCAGCCCCAGCATTTT.

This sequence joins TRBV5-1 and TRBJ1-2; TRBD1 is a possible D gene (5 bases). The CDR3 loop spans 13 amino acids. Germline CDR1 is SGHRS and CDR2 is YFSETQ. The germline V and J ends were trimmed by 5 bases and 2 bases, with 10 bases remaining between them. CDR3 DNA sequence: TGCGCCAGCAGACTGACAGTAAACTATGGCTACACCTTC. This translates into CASRLTVNYGYTF. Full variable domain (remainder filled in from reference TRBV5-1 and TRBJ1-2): KAGVTQTPRYLIKTRGQQVTLSCSPISGHRSVSWYQQTPGQGLQFLFEYFSETQRNKGNFPGRFSGRQFSNSRSEMNVSTLELGDSALYLCASRLTVNYGYTFGSGTRLTVV.

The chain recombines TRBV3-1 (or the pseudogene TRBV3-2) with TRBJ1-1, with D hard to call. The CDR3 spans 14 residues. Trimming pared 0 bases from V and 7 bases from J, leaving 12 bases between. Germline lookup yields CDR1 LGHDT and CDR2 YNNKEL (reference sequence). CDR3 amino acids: CASSQDWSVSEAFF. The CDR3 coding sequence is TGTGCCAGCAGCCAAGATTGGTCAGTCAGTGAAGCTTTCTTT.

CDR3 in amino acids: CASSYPTITGVYTF. The CDR3 nucleotides read TGTGCCAGCAGTTACCCCACGATAACAGGAGTCTACACCTTC. The V gene is TRBV6-2 or TRBV6-3, the J gene TRBJ1-2, with D perhaps matching TRBD1 (5 bases). Trimming left V 2 bases short and J 10 bases short, with 17 bases between. This CDR3 region has 14 residues. CDR1 is MNHEY and CDR2 is SVGEGT in the germline V gene.

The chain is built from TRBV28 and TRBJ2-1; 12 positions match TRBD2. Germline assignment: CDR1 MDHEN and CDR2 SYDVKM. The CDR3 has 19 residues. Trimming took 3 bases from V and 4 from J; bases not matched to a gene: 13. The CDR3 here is CASSFHLAGGPSSYNEQFF. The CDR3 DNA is TGTGCCAGCAGTTTCCACCTAGCGGGAGGGCCGAGTAGTTACAATGAGCAGTTCTTC.

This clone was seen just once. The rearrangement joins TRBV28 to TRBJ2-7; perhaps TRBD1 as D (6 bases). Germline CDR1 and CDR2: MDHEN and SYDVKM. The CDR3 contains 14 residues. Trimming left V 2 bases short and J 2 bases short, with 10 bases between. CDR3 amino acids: CASSLAGDPYEQYF. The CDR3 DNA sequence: TGTGCCAGCAGTTTAGCAGGGGACCCCTACGAGCAGTACTTC.

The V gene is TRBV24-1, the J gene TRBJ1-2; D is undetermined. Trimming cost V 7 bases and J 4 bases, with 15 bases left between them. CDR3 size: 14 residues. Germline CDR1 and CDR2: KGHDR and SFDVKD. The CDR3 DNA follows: TGTGCCACCAGCTCGGGATCCTCAAGCTATGGCTACACCTTC. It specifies CATSSGSSSYGYTF.